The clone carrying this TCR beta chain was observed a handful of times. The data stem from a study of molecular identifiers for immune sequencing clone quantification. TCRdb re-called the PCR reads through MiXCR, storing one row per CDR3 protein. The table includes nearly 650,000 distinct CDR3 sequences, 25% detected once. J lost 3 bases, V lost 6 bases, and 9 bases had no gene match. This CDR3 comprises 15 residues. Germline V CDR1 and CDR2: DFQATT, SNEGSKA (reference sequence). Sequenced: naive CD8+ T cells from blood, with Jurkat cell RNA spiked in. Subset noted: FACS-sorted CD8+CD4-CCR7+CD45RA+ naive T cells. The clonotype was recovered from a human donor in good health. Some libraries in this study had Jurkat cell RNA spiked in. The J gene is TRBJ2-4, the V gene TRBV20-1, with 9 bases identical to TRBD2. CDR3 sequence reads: CSAQASGTVKNIQYF. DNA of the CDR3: TGCAGTGCCCAAGCTAGCGGGACCGTCAAAAACATTCAGTACTTC.